What follows describes a single T cell receptor (beta chain). Amplification yielded TCR beta CDR3 regions, with RNA transcripts as the source. TCR CDR3 regions were first amplified by RT-PCR with HTBI primers. One entry per CDR3 protein results from TCRdb running MiXCR on the multiplex PCR reads. The data contain approximately 360,000 distinct CDR3 sequences, just under 25% of them singletons. Investigators excluded patients with uncontrolled infection, other autoimmune disease, pregnancy or lactation. The data are from a study of T cells in Graves' hyperthyroidism and ophthalmopathy. This CDR3 comprises 16 residues. Germline values: CDR1 MDHEN, CDR2 SYDVKM. V was clipped by 5 bases and J by 6 bases; unmatched bases: 11.

This TCR was recovered from a man over 45 with Graves' hyperthyroidism. What was sequenced was blood. The chain combines TRBV28 with TRBJ1-2; 11 bases fit TRBD1. This CDR3 is CASSPRTGGAINGYTF. The CDR3 DNA sequence: TGTGCCAGCAGTCCCCGGACAGGGGGCGCGATTAATGGCTACACCTTC.